The rows below give T cell receptor beta chains drawn from one sample of a study of T cell responses to AZD1222 COVID-19 vaccine. Repertoires were generated with immunoSEQ multiplex PCR, while TCRdb's copy carries only in-frame clones and drops some. The top ten clones hold around 1.1% of a sample with roughly 150,000 clones, around 88% of them seen once. This sample comprised peripheral blood, obtained 28 days after the second AZD1222 dose. These TCRs come from an adult who received the AZD1222 COVID-19 vaccine. Both conserved end residues are part of each CDR3. The D gene is left open where the match is weak. Clone size is stated in some rows and not others, as once, few, many or a class when expanded.

clone size,J gene,D gene,V gene,CDR3 DNA,CDR3 protein
once,TRBJ2-7,.,TRBV6-2/TRBV6-3,TGTGCCAGCAGTTACTTTACCGCCTCGACAGCATACGAGCAGTACTTC,CASSYFTASTAYEQYF
.,TRBJ2-7,.,TRBV7-6,TGTGCCAGCAGCTTAGCGTCGGATGGCTCCTACGAGCAGTACTTC,CASSLASDGSYEQYF
.,TRBJ2-3,.,TRBV7-9,TGTGCCAGCAGCTTACGGGATCGACATCGCACAGATACGCAGTATTTT,CASSLRDRHRTDTQYF
few,TRBJ1-2,.,TRBV3-1/TRBV3-2,TGTGCCAGCAGCCAGCAGATACTCTATGGCTACACCTTC,CASSQQILYGYTF
.,TRBJ1-2,.,TRBV29-1,TGCAGCGTTGAAGAATTGGCAGGGGCACTCGGCTACACCTTC,CSVEELAGALGYTF
.,TRBJ1-6,.,TRBV6-1,TGTGCCAGCAGTGAAAATCAGGGATTGTGGAATTCACCCCTCCACTTT,CASSENQGLWNSPLHF
.,TRBJ1-1,.,TRBV5-1,TGCGCCAGCAGCTTCGGGCAGGGGAACACTGAAGCTTTCTTT,CASSFGQGNTEAFF
.,TRBJ1-1,.,TRBV5-6,TGTGCCAGCAGCTCACAAATACAGCGGAACACTGAAGCTTTCTTT,CASSSQIQRNTEAFF
.,TRBJ1-2,.,TRBV6-1,TGTGCCAGCAGTGAAGTTTACGTTTCGAGCTACACCTTC,CASSEVYVSSYTF
.,TRBJ1-1,.,TRBV11-2,TGTGCCAGCAGCTTAGATCCTTTCAATGAAGCTTTCTTT,CASSLDPFNEAFF
once,TRBJ1-2,.,TRBV5-1,TGCGCCAGCAGCTTGCTCGCCCGAGACTATGGCTACACCTTC,CASSLLARDYGYTF
.,TRBJ1-1,.,TRBV6-5,TGTGCCACCATGGGGGGGAACACTGAAGCTTTCTTT,CATMGGNTEAFF
once,TRBJ2-3,.,TRBV12-5,TGTGCTAGTGCCCCCCATATGGGGGGGGGCCTCGAGACAGATACGCAGTATTTT,CASAPHMGGGLETDTQYF
.,TRBJ2-7,TRBD2,TRBV6-2/TRBV6-3,TGTGCCAGCAGTTACTCGAGGACTAGCGGCTACGAGCAGTACTTC,CASSYSRTSGYEQYF
.,TRBJ2-1,.,TRBV6-4,TGTGCCAGCAGTGACTCAGCCCGCAATGAGCAGTTCTTC,CASSDSARNEQFF
.,TRBJ1-4,.,TRBV19,TGTGCCAGTAGTATTTGGGCAGCAGCTAAGAATGAAAAACTGTTTTTT,CASSIWAAAKNEKLFF
.,TRBJ1-2,.,TRBV6-5,TGTGCCAGCAGCCCCCGGGACGGCCGCGGCTACACCTTC,CASSPRDGRGYTF
.,TRBJ2-7,.,TRBV6-5,TGTGCCAGCAGTTCGGCAGGGCCCCACGAGCAGTACTTC,CASSSAGPHEQYF
.,TRBJ1-2,.,TRBV15,TGTGCCACCAGTCACAGGGAAATTTCCGGCTACACCTTC,CATSHREISGYTF
.,TRBJ2-7,TRBD1,TRBV5-1,TGCGCCAGCAGCTTGCCGGGGACAGGGGACGAGCAGTACTTC,CASSLPGTGDEQYF
.,TRBJ2-1,TRBD1,TRBV27,TGTGCCAGCAGTTTATCGAACCCCCGGGACAGGGTTTACAATGAGCAGTTCTTC,CASSLSNPRDRVYNEQFF
.,TRBJ2-7,TRBD2,TRBV6-5,TGTGCCAGCAGTCTCGGACTAGCGGGGGGGCGGGAGCAGTACTTC,CASSLGLAGGREQYF
.,TRBJ1-1,TRBD1,TRBV6-6,TGTGCCAGCGGACAGGGGTGGGGCACTGAAGCTTTCTTT,CASGQGWGTEAFF
.,TRBJ2-6,.,TRBV7-6,TGTGCCAGCAGCCCACTCAGGCGGGGTTCTGGGGCCAACGTCCTGACTTTC,CASSPLRRGSGANVLTF
.,TRBJ1-1,.,TRBV10-1,TGCGCCAGCAGTTACGACGCAGGGAACACTGAAGCTTTCTTT,CASSYDAGNTEAFF
.,TRBJ2-3,TRBD2,TRBV6-4,TGTGCCAGCAGTGACTTTGGACTAGCGGGGGGGCCTTACCAACCAGATACGCAGTATTTT,CASSDFGLAGGPYQPDTQYF
.,TRBJ2-5,.,TRBV6-5,TGTGCCAGCAGTAGGGGGTTAGAGACCCAGTACTTC,CASSRGLETQYF
once,TRBJ1-2,.,TRBV12-3/TRBV12-4,TGTGCCAGCGAAAAGAACTATGGCTACACCTTC,CASEKNYGYTF
.,TRBJ1-1,.,TRBV3-1/TRBV3-2,TGTGCCAGCAGCCAAGATCTCCTGGGGAGGACTGAAGCTTTCTTT,CASSQDLLGRTEAFF
.,TRBJ2-1,.,TRBV7-6,TGTGCCAGCAGCTTAGAGGGTAGCCGCTACAATGAGCAGTTCTTC,CASSLEGSRYNEQFF
.,TRBJ1-5,.,TRBV7-8,TGTGCCAGCAGCCGAAGCACTAATGAGCCCCAGCATTTT,CASSRSTNEPQHF
.,TRBJ1-4,.,TRBV6-1,TGTGCCAGCAGTGAAGGACGTCGAGGCAAACTGTTTTTT,CASSEGRRGKLFF
.,TRBJ1-1,.,TRBV5-8,TGTGCCAGCAGCCAGGAGAGGGGTCGGATCGAAGGCACTGAAGCTTTCTTT,CASSQERGRIEGTEAFF
.,TRBJ2-2,TRBD1,TRBV4-1,TGCGCCAGCAGCCAAGAAGTTACAGGGGGCACCGGGGAGCTGTTTTTT,CASSQEVTGGTGELFF
.,TRBJ1-6,TRBD1,TRBV7-9,TGTGCCAGCAGCTCCCAGGGGGGCACCTCACCCCTCCACTTT,CASSSQGGTSPLHF
.,TRBJ1-1,.,TRBV2,TGTGCCAGCAGTGACCAGGGTTTCGCTGAAGCTTTCTTT,CASSDQGFAEAFF
once,TRBJ1-4,.,TRBV7-2,TGTGCCAGCAGCTTAGGACCCATCGGGGAAAAACTGTTTTTT,CASSLGPIGEKLFF
.,TRBJ1-6,.,TRBV5-1,TGCGCCAGCAGCCCCTACGAAGGCCGCGGCTACAATTCACCCCTCCACTTT,CASSPYEGRGYNSPLHF
.,TRBJ2-7,.,TRBV30,TGTGCCTGGAGTCCCGACGCCGGGGAGCAGTACTTC,CAWSPDAGEQYF
.,TRBJ2-1,.,TRBV13,TGTGCCAGCCGCGGGATAGGGAAGGGGCCCTACAATGAGCAGTTCTTC,CASRGIGKGPYNEQFF
.,TRBJ2-7,TRBD1,TRBV7-9,TGTGCCAGCAGCTACGGGGACAGGGGAAACGAGCAGTACTTC,CASSYGDRGNEQYF